This record looks at one TCR beta chain sequence and its context. Repertoires were generated with immunoSEQ multiplex PCR, while TCRdb's copy carries only in-frame clones and drops some. The sample has roughly 220,000 clones, more than 65% seen once; the top ten hold roughly 2.4%. This specimen belongs to a study of blood T cell repertoires in COVID-19. This CDR3 has 13 amino acids. Germline V CDR1 and CDR2: LNHDA, SQIVND (reference sequence). V dropped 4 bases and J dropped 6; count of bases not matched to a gene: 3. V usage is TRBV19 and J usage is TRBJ1-5, with TRBD1 identical over 7 bases. Sequenced material: peripheral blood. The receptor was isolated from a woman aged 60 to 75 with acute or convalescent COVID-19. In DNA form, the CDR3 reads TGTGCCAGTAGTACGGACAGGACTCAGCCCCAGCATTTT. This sequence encodes CASSTDRTQPQHF.